This T cell receptor (beta chain) was identified during a study of T cells expressing NK-cell markers (TCRdb year 2020). A note on the overall study: About eight donors provided sorted CD3+CD56+NKG2C+, CD3+CD56+NKG2C- and CD3+CD56-NKG2C+ T-cell subsets, whose TCR beta-chain repertoires were profiled. The eight sequenced donors were randomly selected healthy volunteers, three men and five women. Sequencing of the libraries produced 2 x 150 bp reads on Illumina HiSeq 2000/2500, MiSeq or NextSeq. Of the eight sequenced donors, seven were found to be HCMV-seropositive and one was found to be HCMV-seronegative. Beyond this particular receptor, the publication reports: In more than five donors, the dominant CD3+CD56+NKG2C+ clonotypes were found to rank among the top 10 CD8+ clonotypes and to make up about 1.0-7.5% of CD8+ T cells. Those dominant clonotypes were again the most abundant among CD3+CD56-NKG2C+ cells in a few donors, at about 25-60.1%. Whether the expanded NKG2C-expressing T cell clones were specific for HCMV antigens remained unclear.

Sequencing relied on an Illumina HiSeq 2000. The TCR beta cDNA libraries were made using 5'RACE template switching, a step that added both a universal primer site and unique molecular identifiers. Synthesis of cDNA was primed from the TCR beta constant segment and was followed by two consecutive PCR amplification steps. From the authors' description of their analysis: MIGEC handled demultiplexing of the reads and grouping by UMI, while MiTCR was used to assemble and quantify clonotypes. Only TCR cDNA sequences supported by at least two reads were kept to exclude erroneous sequences. The tcR package was used for downstream repertoire analysis, and clonotypes were matched across fractions by CDR3 nucleotide sequence plus V segment. VDJmatch was used to annotate antigen specificity against VDJdb, with one amino acid substitution in CDR3 permitted. With the reads reprocessed by TCRdb, a single entry stands for each CDR3 protein sequence and no DNA is reported. The authors' filters were not applied to this entry. This sample's table contains more than 120,000 distinct CDR3 sequences. Together, the top ten hold approximately 12% of the sample.

Its CDR3 holds 11 amino acids, cysteine through phenylalanine. No DNA is listed. The germline V gene provides CDR1 SGHVS and CDR2 FNYEAQ. Turning to this clonotype: Its recognized antigen is unknown.

To determine HCMV serostatus, a commercial ELISA kit was used to detect HCMV-specific IgG in serum. Ficoll density gradient centrifugation was used to isolate peripheral blood mononuclear cells from blood. The chain joins TRBV7-6 to TRBJ2-2. The sample consisted of blood T cells: a sorted CD56 or NKG2C T cell subset, CD4+ or CD8+ T cells, or bulk PBMC T cells (not recorded which). The receptor comes from a man aged 18 to 30 in good health. Donor details come from another sample of the same person, matched by shared clones. CDR3 reads: CAAGTTGELFF.